A single sample gave rise to the 22 T cell receptor beta chains below, sequenced in a study of blood T cell repertoires in COVID-19 (dated by TCRdb to about 2020). Libraries came from the immunoSEQ multiplex PCR assay. TCRdb provides this immuneACCESS table in a form limited to in-frame rearrangements. Some clones are lacking; in checked studies, under half of them reflect an unresolved V gene, and why the rest are absent is not known. This sample gives hundreds of thousands of clones in total; around 87% of them show up just once. The biggest ten clones account for about 1.2% of the sample. The sample comprised peripheral blood. The receptors derive from a man between 65 and 80 years old with acute or convalescent COVID-19.

The chain joins TRBV28 to TRBJ2-1, with 9 positions matching TRBD1. CDR3 length: 14 residues. Germline values: CDR1 MDHEN, CDR2 SYDVKM. After removal of 10 bases from V and 11 bases from J, the junction contained 15 bases not matched to a gene. The CDR3 DNA reads TGTGCCACCCAAGACGGGACAGGGCTCGACAAGCAGTTCTTC. Translation: CATQDGTGLDKQFF.

The genes are TRBV19 and TRBJ2-5; the D gene is possibly TRBD1 (6 bases). V lost 6 bases and J 2 bases, leaving 13 bases between the germline ends. This CDR3 contains 14 residues. The germline V gene has CDR1 LNHDA and CDR2 SQIVND (reference sequence). The CDR3 DNA sequence: TGTGCCAGTAGCGACAGGATTGCTCAAGAGACCCAGTACTTC. Residues: CASSDRIAQETQYF.

The CDR3 sequence is CASSWTGGADSDTQYF. The CDR3, as DNA: TGTGCCAGCAGTTGGACAGGGGGCGCGGATTCAGATACGCAGTATTTT. The chain links TRBV2 to TRBJ2-3, with 11 bases matching TRBD1. This CDR3 is built from 16 residues. In germline, CDR1 is SNHLY, CDR2 FYNNEI. The junction had 8 bases not matched to a gene; V was cut back by 5 bases and J by 4 bases.

V and J are TRBV6-1 and TRBJ2-3, with 10 bases matching TRBD2. Germline lookup yields CDR1 MNHNS and CDR2 SASEGT. V lost 3 bases to trimming and J lost 6 bases; unmatched junction nucleotides: 12. This CDR3 has 17 amino acids. CDR3 in DNA: TGTGCCAGCAGTGACTTCCTCAGCGGGAGGGCAGGGGATACGCAGTATTTT. It specifies CASSDFLSGRAGDTQYF.

The chain recombines TRBV19 with TRBJ1-5; D is undetermined. There are 12 residues in the CDR3. Germline V gene lookup returns CDR1 LNHDA and CDR2 SQIVND (reference sequence). Trimming removed 2 bases from V and 4 bases from J, with 3 bases in between. CDR3 nucleotides: TGTGCCAGTAGTATACGGAATCAGCCCCAGCATTTT. This sequence encodes CASSIRNQPQHF.

This chain connects TRBV6-5 to TRBJ2-7; 8 bases line up with TRBD1. This CDR3 region has 14 residues. CDR1 MNHEY and CDR2 SVGAGI come from the germline V gene. V shed 6 bases, J shed 4 bases, and the junction held 8 bases outside the gene matches. CDR3 DNA sequence: TGTGCCAGCAGACGAGGACAGGGATCGTACGAGCAGTACTTC. It yields the protein CASRRGQGSYEQYF.

The chain joins TRBV11-3 to TRBJ2-1, with TRBD2 identical over 7 bases. The length of the CDR3 is 15 residues. V dropped 5 bases and J dropped 4; count of bases not matched to a gene: 8. The germline gives CDR1 SGHNT, CDR2 YENEEA. The CDR3 nucleotides read TGTGCCAGCAGCCTAACGAGCGGGGCTTACAATGAGCAGTTCTTC. Encoded protein: CASSLTSGAYNEQFF. Variable domain in full (rest from reference TRBV11-3 and TRBJ2-1): EAGVVQSPRYKIIEKKQPVAFWCNPISGHNTLYWYLQNLGQGPELLIRYENEEAVDDSQLPKDRFSAERLKGVDSTLKIQPAELGDSAVYLCASSLTSGAYNEQFFGPGTRLTVL.

V gene TRBV24-1 combines with J gene TRBJ2-4; D possibly corresponds to TRBD2 (6 bases). Trimming pared 5 bases from V and 0 bases from J, leaving 13 bases between. Germline V gene sequence: CDR1 KGHDR, CDR2 SFDVKD. The CDR3 spans 16 residues. In DNA form, the CDR3 reads TGTGCCACCAGTGGAGGGCAGGGACTAGCCAAAAACATTCAGTACTTC. Translating it yields CATSGGQGLAKNIQYF.

This chain joins TRBV24-1 and TRBJ2-4; no definite D call. Trimming removed 2 bases at V and 8 bases at J, with 15 bases between. The CDR3 is 15 residues long. The germline V gene encodes CDR1 KGHDR and CDR2 SFDVKD. The CDR3 DNA follows: TGTGCCACCAGTGATTCCCATAAGTTAGAAGACATTCAGTACTTC. It encodes CATSDSHKLEDIQYF.

The J gene is TRBJ1-4, the V gene TRBV3-1 (or the pseudogene TRBV3-2), with a weak D call TRBD1 (5 bases). The CDR3 loop spans 12 amino acids. The germline CDR1 and CDR2 sequences are LGHDT and YNNKEL (reference sequence). Between the trimmed V and J ends, which lost 4 bases and 5 bases, there was a span of 5 bases. The CDR3: CASSRQNEKLFF. The CDR3 DNA reads as TGTGCCAGCAGCCGACAGAATGAAAAACTGTTTTTT.

The V call is TRBV7-2, the J call TRBJ1-2; D not certain. The V end lost 5 bases, the J end lost 0 bases, and 22 bases lay between the germline ends. This CDR3 has 18 residues. Germline lookup yields CDR1 SGHTA and CDR2 FQGNSA. CDR3 DNA: TGTGCCAGCAGCCTAAGTAGCGTACAGCTGGTGGCTAACTATGGCTACACCTTC. As protein: CASSLSSVQLVANYGYTF.

The chain links TRBV7-3 to TRBJ1-1; 10 bases align to TRBD1. The V segment lost 2 bases and the J segment 5 bases; nucleotides outside the gene matches: 2. The germline CDR1 and CDR2 sequences are SGHTA and FQGTGA. The CDR3 consists of 14 residues. The CDR3 loop reads CASSLGTGETEAFF. The CDR3 DNA reads TGTGCCAGCAGCTTAGGGACAGGGGAGACTGAAGCTTTCTTT. The variable domain in full, with the rest retrieved from reference TRBV7-3 and TRBJ1-1, is GAGVSQTPSNKVTEKGKYVELRCDPISGHTALYWYRQSLGQGPEFLIYFQGTGAADDSGLPNDRFFAVRPEGSVSTLKIQRTERGDSAVYLCASSLGTGETEAFFGQGTRLTVV.

The V gene is TRBV6-6, the J gene TRBJ1-1; D might be TRBD1 (6 bases). Germline-derived CDR1 and CDR2 are MNHNY and SVGAGI (reference sequence). Trimming pared 4 bases from V and 1 base from J, leaving 10 bases between. This CDR3 comprises 14 residues. The CDR3 region is CASSWGHSNTEAFF. CDR3 nucleotide sequence: TGTGCCAGCAGTTGGGGACACTCGAACACTGAAGCTTTCTTT.

Only one count was recorded for this clone. The CDR3 DNA sequence: TGCAGCGTGGCTTCAGGACAGGTTGATCAGCCCCAGCATTTT. Its protein is CSVASGQVDQPQHF. The rearrangement uses TRBV29-1 and TRBJ1-5; 7 bases line up with TRBD1. J gave up 5 bases and V 6 bases, and 10 bases lay outside the gene matches. The CDR3 contains 14 residues. Germline loops: CDR1 SQVTM, CDR2 ANQGSEA.

V is TRBV18 and J is TRBJ1-1, with D perhaps matching TRBD1 (5 bases). Germline CDR1 KGHSH, CDR2 LQKENI. The CDR3 length is 14 residues. Trimming shortened V by 4 bases and J by 1 base, and 10 bases separated the two germline ends. CDR3 bases: TGTGCCAGCTCACGTACGGGGGGGAACACTGAAGCTTTCTTT. Translated: CASSRTGGNTEAFF.

This clone was picked up one time. The chain links TRBV3-1 (or the pseudogene TRBV3-2) to TRBJ2-2; no firm D call. V shed 3 bases and J shed 0 bases, with 8 bases lying between them. CDR1 and CDR2 (germline): LGHDT, YNNKEL (reference sequence). There are 15 residues in the CDR3. The CDR3 region is CASSHHGTNTGELFF. CDR3 bases: TGTGCCAGCAGCCACCACGGTACGAACACCGGGGAGCTGTTTTTT.

The chain carries TRBV19 and TRBJ1-5, with TRBD1 as a possible D gene (5 bases). The germline V and J ends were trimmed by 4 bases and 7 bases, with 14 bases remaining between them. This CDR3 spans 14 amino acids. Germline V CDR1 and CDR2: LNHDA, SQIVND (reference sequence). The CDR3 DNA reads as TGTGCCAGTAGTAGCCGACAGTTCCGGCAGCCCCAGCATTTT. Translating it yields CASSSRQFRQPQHF.

The V and J genes are TRBV4-1 and TRBJ1-2; D is unresolved. This CDR3 has 14 residues. The germline V and J ends were trimmed by 0 bases and 6 bases, with 11 bases remaining between them. Per the germline V gene, CDR1 is MGHRA and CDR2 is YSYEKL. CDR3 protein: CASSQDHSGHGYTF. In DNA, the CDR3 is TGCGCCAGCAGCCAAGATCACAGCGGGCATGGCTACACCTTC.

The chain has TRBV29-1 and TRBJ1-1; no definite D call. The CDR3 runs to 17 residues. Looked up from germline, CDR1 is SQVTM and CDR2 is ANQGSEA. V was clipped by 2 bases and J by 1 base, with 20 bases between them. This CDR3 is CSVEIQRTVLRNTEAFF. CDR3 DNA sequence: TGCAGCGTTGAAATCCAGCGCACGGTTTTACGGAACACTGAAGCTTTCTTT.

V gene TRBV25-1 combines with J gene TRBJ1-1, with D possibly being TRBD1 (5 bases). In germline, CDR1 is MGHDK, CDR2 SYGVNS. With 3 bases removed from V and 1 base from J, the gap between germline ends came to 12 bases. There are 15 residues in the CDR3. The CDR3 sequence: CASSEGLGRNTEAFF. CDR3 nucleotides: TGTGCCAGCAGTGAGGGCTTGGGGCGGAACACTGAAGCTTTCTTT.

The gene calls are TRBV28 and TRBJ2-3; 9 nucleotides match TRBD2. Germline assignment: CDR1 MDHEN and CDR2 SYDVKM. This CDR3 is built from 18 residues. The ends lost 6 bases at V and 6 bases at J; junction bases unmatched: 19. DNA of the CDR3: TGTGCCAGCAGCTCATATGGAGATAGCGGGGGCTCGGGGGATACGCAGTATTTT. Its translation: CASSSYGDSGGSGDTQYF.

The rearrangement joins TRBV5-4 to TRBJ1-1; 7 nucleotides match TRBD1. Germline-derived CDR1 and CDR2 are SGHNT and YYREEE (reference sequence). V lost 5 bases and J lost 4; bases outside the gene matches: 8. The CDR3 sequence is 14 residues long. CDR3 residues: CASRQDRVGTEAFF. CDR3 DNA: TGTGCCAGCAGACAAGACAGGGTTGGCACTGAAGCTTTCTTT.